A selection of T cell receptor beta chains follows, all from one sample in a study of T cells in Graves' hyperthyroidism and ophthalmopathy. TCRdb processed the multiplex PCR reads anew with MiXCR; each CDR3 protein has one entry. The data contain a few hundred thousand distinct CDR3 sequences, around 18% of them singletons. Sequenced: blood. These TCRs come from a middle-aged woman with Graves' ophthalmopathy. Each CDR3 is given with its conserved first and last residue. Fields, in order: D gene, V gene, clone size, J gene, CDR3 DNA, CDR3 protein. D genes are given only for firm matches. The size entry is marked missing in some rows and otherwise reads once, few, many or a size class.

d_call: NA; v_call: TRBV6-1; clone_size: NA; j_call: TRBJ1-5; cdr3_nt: TGTGCCAGCAGCGATACAGGGAGCCAGCCCCAGCATTTT; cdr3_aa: CASSDTGSQPQHF
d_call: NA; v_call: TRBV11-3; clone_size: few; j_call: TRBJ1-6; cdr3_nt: TGTGCCAGCAGCCTGGGACAATCATCACCCCTCCACTTT; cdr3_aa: CASSLGQSSPLHF
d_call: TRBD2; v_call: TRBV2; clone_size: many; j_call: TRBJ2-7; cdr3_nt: TGTGCCAGCCGCAGAACCGGGACTAGGCCAGAGGAGCAGTACTTC; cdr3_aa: CASRRTGTRPEEQYF
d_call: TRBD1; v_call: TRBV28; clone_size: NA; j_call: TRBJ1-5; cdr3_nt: TGTGCCAGCACCAGGACAGGGTTGGGCCAGCCCCAGCATTTT; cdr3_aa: CASTRTGLGQPQHF
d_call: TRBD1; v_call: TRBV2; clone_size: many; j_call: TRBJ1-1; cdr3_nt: TGTGCCAGCACCGGGACAGGGGCTGAAGCTTTCTTT; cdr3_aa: CASTGTGAEAFF
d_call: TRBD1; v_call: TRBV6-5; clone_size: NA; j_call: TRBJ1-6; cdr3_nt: TGTGCCAGCAGTTCGGGGACAGGGTATTCACCCCTCCACTTT; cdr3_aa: CASSSGTGYSPLHF
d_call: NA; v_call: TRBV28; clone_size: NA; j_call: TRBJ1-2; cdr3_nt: TGTGCCAGTCTCCACGGGGCTAACTATGGCTACAACTTC; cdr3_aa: CASLHGANYGYNF
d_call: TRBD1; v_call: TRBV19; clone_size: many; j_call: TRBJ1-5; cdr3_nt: TGTGCCAGCAGCCCGGGACAGGGTAATCAGCCCCAGCATTTT; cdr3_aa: CASSPGQGNQPQHF
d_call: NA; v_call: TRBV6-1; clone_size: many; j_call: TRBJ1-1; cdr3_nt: TGTGCCAGCAGTGATAAAGGTTCTGAAGCTTTCTTT; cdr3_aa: CASSDKGSEAFF
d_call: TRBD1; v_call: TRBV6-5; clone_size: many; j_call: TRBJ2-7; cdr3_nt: TGTGCCAGCAGTCCCCGTGGGACAGGGGGCTACGAGCAGTACTTC; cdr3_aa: CASSPRGTGGYEQYF
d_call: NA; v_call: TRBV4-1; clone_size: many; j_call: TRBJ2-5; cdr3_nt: TGCGCCAGCAGCCACCTCGCGGGAGAGACCCAGTACTTC; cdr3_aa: CASSHLAGETQYF
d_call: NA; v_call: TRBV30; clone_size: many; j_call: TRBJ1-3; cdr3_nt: TGTGCCTGGGACCCAGGGCCTGGAAACACCATATATTTT; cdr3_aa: CAWDPGPGNTIYF
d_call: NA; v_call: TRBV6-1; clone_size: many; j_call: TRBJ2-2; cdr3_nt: TGTGCCAGCAGTGCCCGGGGCCACACCGGGGAGCTGTTTTTT; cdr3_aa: CASSARGHTGELFF
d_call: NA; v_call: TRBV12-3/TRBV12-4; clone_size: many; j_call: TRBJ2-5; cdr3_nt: TGTGCCAGCAGTTTAGGTGACAGGGAGACCCAGTACTTC; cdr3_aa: CASSLGDRETQYF
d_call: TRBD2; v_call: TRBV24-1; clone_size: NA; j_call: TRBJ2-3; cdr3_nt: TGTGCCACCAGTGACCGGGGACTAGCGGGAGTAGGAGATACGCAGTATTTT; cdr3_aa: CATSDRGLAGVGDTQYF
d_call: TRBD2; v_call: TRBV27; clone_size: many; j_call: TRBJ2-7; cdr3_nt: TGTGCCAGCAGTTATTCAGCGGGAGGGTACGAGCAGTACTTC; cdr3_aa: CASSYSAGGYEQYF
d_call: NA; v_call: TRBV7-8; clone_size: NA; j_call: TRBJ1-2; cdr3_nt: TGTGCCAGCAGCTTAGGAGGGGTAAACTATGGCTACACCTTC; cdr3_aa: CASSLGGVNYGYTF
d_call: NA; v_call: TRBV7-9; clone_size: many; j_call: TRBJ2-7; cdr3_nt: TGTGCCAGCAGCGGTAGGGGGGCGCCCCCCTACGAGCAGTACTTC; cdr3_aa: CASSGRGAPPYEQYF
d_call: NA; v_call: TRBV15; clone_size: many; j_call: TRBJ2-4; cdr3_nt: TGTGCCACCAGCAGAAGCCTAGCCCAGAGCGACATTCAGTACTTC; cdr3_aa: CATSRSLAQSDIQYF
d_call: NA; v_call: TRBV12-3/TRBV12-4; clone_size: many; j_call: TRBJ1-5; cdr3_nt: TGTGCCAGCAGTTTATCCATCAGGGGTAGGGGCAATCAGCCCCAGCATTTT; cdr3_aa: CASSLSIRGRGNQPQHF
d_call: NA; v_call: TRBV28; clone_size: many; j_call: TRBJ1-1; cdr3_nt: TGTGCCAGCAGTTCTAAACAGAGAGAGGACACTGAAGCTTTCTTT; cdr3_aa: CASSSKQREDTEAFF
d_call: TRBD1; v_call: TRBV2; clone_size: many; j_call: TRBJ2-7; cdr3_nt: TGTGCCAGCCGCTCGGGACAGGGGGCGTACGAGCAGTACTTC; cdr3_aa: CASRSGQGAYEQYF
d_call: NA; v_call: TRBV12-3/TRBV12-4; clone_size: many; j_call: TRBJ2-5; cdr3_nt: TGTGCCAGCAGTTTAGCGGGAGAGTTAGAGACCCAGTACTTC; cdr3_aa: CASSLAGELETQYF
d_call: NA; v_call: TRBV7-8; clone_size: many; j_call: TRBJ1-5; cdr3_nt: TGTGCCAGCAGCTTAGTTTTGGACGGCAATCAGCCCCAGCATTTT; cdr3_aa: CASSLVLDGNQPQHF
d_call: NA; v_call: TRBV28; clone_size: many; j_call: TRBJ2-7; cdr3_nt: TGTGCCAGCAGTTCCCTACGGGACTCCTACGAGCAGTACTTC; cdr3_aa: CASSSLRDSYEQYF
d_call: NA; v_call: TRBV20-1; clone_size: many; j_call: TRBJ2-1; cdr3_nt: TGCAGTGCTATTCCGGGCGGGTCGGATGAGCAGTTCTTC; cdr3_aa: CSAIPGGSDEQFF
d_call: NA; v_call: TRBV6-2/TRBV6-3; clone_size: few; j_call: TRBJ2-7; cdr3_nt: TGTGCCAGCAGTTACTCGCCGGGAGTCTCCTACGAGCAGTACTTC; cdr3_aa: CASSYSPGVSYEQYF
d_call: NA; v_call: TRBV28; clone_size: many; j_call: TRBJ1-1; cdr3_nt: TGTGCCAGCAGTATACAACTGGGAACGAACACTGAAGCTTTCTTT; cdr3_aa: CASSIQLGTNTEAFF
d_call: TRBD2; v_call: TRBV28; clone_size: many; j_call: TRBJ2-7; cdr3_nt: TGTGCCACCGGACTAGCGGGCAAAGTCCCCCCCTACGAGCAGTACTTC; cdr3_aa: CATGLAGKVPPYEQYF
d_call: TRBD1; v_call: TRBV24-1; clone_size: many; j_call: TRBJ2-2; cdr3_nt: TGTGCCACCCAGAGGACAGGGGACACCGGGGAGCTGTTTTTT; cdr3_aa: CATQRTGDTGELFF
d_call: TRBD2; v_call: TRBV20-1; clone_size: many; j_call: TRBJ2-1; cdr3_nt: TGCAGTGCCAAATGGTTTCTAGCGGGAGCAAAGAATGAGCAGTTCTTC; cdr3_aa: CSAKWFLAGAKNEQFF
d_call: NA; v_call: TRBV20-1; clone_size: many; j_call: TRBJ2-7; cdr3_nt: TGCAGTGCTAGACTTATTGGGGAGCAGTACTTC; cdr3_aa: CSARLIGEQYF
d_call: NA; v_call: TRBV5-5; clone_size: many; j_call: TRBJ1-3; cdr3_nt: TGTGCCAGCAGTGGAGCTTGGGGTGGAAACACCATATATTTT; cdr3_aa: CASSGAWGGNTIYF
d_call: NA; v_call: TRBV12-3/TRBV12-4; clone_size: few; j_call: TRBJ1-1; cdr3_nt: TGTGCCAGCCAGAAGGGGGCTGAAGCTTTCTTT; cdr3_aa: CASQKGAEAFF
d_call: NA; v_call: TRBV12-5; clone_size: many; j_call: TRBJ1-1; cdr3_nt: TGTGCTAGTGTCATTAACACTGAAGCTTTCTTT; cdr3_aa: CASVINTEAFF
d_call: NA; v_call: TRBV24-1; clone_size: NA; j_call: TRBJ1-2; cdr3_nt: TGTGCCACCAGTGAAAGAAACTATGGCTACACCTTC; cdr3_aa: CATSERNYGYTF
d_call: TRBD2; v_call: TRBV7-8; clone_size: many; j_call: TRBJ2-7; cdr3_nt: TGTGCCAGCAGCTTGGGGACTAGCGGGCTACTCGAGCAGTACTTC; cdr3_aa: CASSLGTSGLLEQYF
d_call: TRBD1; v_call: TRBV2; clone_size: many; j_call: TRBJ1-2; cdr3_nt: TGTGCCAGCAAGGGGGCAGCCAACTATGGCTACACCTTC; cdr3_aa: CASKGAANYGYTF
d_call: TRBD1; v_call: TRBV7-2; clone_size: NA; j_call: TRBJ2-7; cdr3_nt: TGTGCCAGCAGCCTAGCCCCAGGACAGGGTTCCCACGAGCAGTACTTC; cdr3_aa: CASSLAPGQGSHEQYF
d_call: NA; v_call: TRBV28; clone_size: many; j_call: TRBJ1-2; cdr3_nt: TGTGCCAGCAGTTTATCTGGATTGGGACGATTCTATGGCTACACCTTC; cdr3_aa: CASSLSGLGRFYGYTF
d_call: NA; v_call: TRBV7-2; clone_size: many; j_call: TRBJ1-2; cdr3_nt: TGTGCCAGCAGCCGGATAGGGGGGGCTGGTGGCTACACCTTC; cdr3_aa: CASSRIGGAGGYTF
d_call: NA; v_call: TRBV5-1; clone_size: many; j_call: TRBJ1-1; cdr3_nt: TGCGCCAGCAGAAGAGGCAGTTCACCGGATGAAGCTTTCTTT; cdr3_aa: CASRRGSSPDEAFF
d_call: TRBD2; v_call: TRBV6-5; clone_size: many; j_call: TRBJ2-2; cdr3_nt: TGTGCCAGCAACCGAGGACTAGCGGGAGGTTCCGGGGAGCTGTTTTTT; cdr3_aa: CASNRGLAGGSGELFF
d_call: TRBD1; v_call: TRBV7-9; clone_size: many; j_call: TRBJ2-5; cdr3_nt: TGTGCCAGCAGCAACCGGGACAGGGGGCGGCCAGAGACCCAGTACTTC; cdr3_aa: CASSNRDRGRPETQYF
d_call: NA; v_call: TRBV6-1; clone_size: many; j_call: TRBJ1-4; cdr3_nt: TGTGCCAGCAGTGAGGCAGGGAAGGCAACTAATGAAAAACTGTTTTTT; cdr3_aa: CASSEAGKATNEKLFF
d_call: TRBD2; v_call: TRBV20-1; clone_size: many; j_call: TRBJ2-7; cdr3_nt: TGCAGTGCTTCGGGACTAGCGGAGATTCGTGCGGGCGAGCAGTACTTC; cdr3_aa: CSASGLAEIRAGEQYF
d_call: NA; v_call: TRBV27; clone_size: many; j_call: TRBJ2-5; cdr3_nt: TGTGCCAGCAGTTCGGGACAAGAAGAGACCCAGTACTTC; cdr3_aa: CASSSGQEETQYF
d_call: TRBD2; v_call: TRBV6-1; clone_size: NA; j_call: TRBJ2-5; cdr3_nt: TGTGCCAGCACCTTCGGGCGGGGGAAAGAGACCCAGTACTTC; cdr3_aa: CASTFGRGKETQYF
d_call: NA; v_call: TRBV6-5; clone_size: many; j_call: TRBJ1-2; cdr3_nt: TGTGCCAGCAGTTACGGTCAGGGACCGAACTATGGCTACACCTTC; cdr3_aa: CASSYGQGPNYGYTF
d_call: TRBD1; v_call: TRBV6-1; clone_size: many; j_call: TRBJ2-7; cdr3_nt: TGTGCCAGCAGCCGGGACAGGGGTCACGAGCAGTACTTC; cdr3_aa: CASSRDRGHEQYF